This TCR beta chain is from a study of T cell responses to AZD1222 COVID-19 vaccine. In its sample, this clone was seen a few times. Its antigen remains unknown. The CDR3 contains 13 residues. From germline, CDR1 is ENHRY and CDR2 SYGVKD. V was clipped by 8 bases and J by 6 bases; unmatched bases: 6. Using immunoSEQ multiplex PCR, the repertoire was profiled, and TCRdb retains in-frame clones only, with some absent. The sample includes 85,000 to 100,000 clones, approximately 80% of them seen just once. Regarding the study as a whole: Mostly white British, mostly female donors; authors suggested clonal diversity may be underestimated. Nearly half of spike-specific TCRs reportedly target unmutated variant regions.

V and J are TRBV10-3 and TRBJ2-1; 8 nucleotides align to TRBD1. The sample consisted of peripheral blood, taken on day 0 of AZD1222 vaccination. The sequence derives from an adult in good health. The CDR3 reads CAIGGQGTNEQFF. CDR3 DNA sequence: TGTGCCATCGGAGGACAGGGAACCAATGAGCAGTTCTTC.